Detailed here is one T cell receptor beta chain. Libraries were prepared by immunoSEQ multiplex PCR; TCRdb keeps only in-frame clonotypes and omits some of them. The data hold 150,000 to 190,000 clones, with over 80% observed a single time. These data are taken from a study of radiation and T cells in renal cell carcinoma. This CDR3 has 17 amino acids. V dropped 3 bases and J dropped 4 bases, with 19 bases sitting between them. Looked up from germline, CDR1 is SGHVS and CDR2 is FQNEAQ. Specified time point: blood 2 weeks post-SBRT. Treatment noted: 15 Gy SBRT to primary tumor, nephrectomy 4 weeks later.

This specimen was blood, taken from a patient whose treatment included radiotherapy and nephrectomy. V usage is TRBV7-8 and J usage is TRBJ1-3, with unresolved D. The receptor was isolated from a woman aged 45 to 65 with renal cell carcinoma. CDR3 coding DNA: TGTGCCAGCAGCTTTAGAGTCCTCGGAAGAACAGGAAACACCATATATTTT. Translating gives CASSFRVLGRTGNTIYF.